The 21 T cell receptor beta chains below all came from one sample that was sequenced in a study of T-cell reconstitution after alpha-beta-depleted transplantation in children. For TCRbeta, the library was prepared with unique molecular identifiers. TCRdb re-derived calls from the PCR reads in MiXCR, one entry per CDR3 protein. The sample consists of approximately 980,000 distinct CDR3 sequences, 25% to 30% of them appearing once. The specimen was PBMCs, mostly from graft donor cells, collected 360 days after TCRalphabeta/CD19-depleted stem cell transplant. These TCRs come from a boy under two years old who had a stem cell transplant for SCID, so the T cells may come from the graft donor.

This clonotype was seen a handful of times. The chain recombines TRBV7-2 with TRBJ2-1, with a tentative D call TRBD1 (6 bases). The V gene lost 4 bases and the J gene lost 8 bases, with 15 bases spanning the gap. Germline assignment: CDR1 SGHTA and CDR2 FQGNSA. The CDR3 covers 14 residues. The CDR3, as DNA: TGTGCCAGCAGCTCCCACAGGGACATGGATGAGCAGTTCTTC. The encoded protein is CASSSHRDMDEQFF.

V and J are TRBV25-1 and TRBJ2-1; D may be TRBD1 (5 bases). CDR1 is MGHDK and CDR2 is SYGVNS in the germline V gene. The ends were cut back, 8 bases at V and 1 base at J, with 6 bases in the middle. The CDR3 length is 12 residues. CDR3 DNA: TGTGCCAGCTGGACATCCTACAATGAGCAGTTCTTC. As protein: CASWTSYNEQFF.

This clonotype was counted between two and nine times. The CDR3 sequence is CASSQKGTSGGSYNEQFF. In DNA, the CDR3 is TGCGCCAGCAGCCAAAAAGGGACTAGCGGGGGATCCTACAATGAGCAGTTCTTC. The J gene is TRBJ2-1, the V gene TRBV4-3, with 14 bases aligning to TRBD2. CDR3 length: 18 residues. The germline CDR1 and CDR2 sequences are LGHNA and YSLEER. The ends lost 2 bases at V and 1 base at J; junction bases unmatched: 4.

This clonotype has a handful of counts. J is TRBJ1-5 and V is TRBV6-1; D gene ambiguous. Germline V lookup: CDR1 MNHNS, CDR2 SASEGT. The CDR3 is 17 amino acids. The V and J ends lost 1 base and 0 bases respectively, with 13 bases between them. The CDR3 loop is CASSEVIGFNSNQPQHF. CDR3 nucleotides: TGTGCCAGCAGTGAAGTAATTGGGTTTAATAGCAATCAGCCCCAGCATTTT.

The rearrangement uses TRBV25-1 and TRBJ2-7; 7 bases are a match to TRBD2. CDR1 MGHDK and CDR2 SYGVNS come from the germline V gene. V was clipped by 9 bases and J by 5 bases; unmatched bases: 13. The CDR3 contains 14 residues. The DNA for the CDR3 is TGTGCCAGTGGAATCGGGGGGTACGGCGACGAGCAGTACTTC. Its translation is CASGIGGYGDEQYF.

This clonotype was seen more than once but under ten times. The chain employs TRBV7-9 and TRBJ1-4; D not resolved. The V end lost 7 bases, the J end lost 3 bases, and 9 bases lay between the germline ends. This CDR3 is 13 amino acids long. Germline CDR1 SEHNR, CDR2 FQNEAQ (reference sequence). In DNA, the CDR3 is TGTGCCAGCATCGGACGGCCTAATGAAAAACTGTTTTTT. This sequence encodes CASIGRPNEKLFF.

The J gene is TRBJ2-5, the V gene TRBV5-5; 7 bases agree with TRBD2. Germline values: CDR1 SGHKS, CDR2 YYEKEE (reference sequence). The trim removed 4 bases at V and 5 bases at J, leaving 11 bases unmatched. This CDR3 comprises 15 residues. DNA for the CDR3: TGTGCCAGCAGCCGGAATGGCAGGGAGGGCGAGACCCAGTACTTC. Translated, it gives CASSRNGREGETQYF.

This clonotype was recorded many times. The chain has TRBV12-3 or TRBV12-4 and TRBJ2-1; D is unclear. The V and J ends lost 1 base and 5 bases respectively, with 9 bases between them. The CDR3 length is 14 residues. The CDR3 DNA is TGTGCCAGCAGTTTAGTCGGTGGGAACAATGAGCAGTTCTTC. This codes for CASSLVGGNNEQFF.

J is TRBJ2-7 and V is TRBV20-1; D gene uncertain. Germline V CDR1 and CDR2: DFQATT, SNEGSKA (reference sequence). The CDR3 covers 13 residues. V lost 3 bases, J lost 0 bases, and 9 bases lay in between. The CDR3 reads CSASVDPSYEQYF. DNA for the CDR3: TGCAGTGCTAGTGTGGACCCCTCCTACGAGCAGTACTTC.

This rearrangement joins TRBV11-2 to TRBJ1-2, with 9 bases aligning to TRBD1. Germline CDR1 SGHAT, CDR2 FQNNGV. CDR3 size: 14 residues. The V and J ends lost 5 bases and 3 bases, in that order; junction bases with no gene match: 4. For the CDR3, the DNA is TGTGCCAGCAGCCCGGGGACAGGGCACTATGGCTACACCTTC. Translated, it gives CASSPGTGHYGYTF.

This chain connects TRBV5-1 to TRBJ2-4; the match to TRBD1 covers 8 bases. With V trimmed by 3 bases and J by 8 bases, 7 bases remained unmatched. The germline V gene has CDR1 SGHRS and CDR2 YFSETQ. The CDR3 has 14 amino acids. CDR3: CASSYGQGRDIQYF. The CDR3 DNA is TGCGCCAGCAGCTACGGACAGGGCCGCGACATTCAGTACTTC.

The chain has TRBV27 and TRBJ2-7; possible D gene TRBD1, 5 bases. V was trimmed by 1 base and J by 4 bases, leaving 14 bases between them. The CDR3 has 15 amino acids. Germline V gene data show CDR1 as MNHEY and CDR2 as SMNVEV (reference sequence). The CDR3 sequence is CASSLWAGIVYEQYF. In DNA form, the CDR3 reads TGTGCCAGCAGTTTATGGGCAGGGATCGTTTACGAGCAGTACTTC.

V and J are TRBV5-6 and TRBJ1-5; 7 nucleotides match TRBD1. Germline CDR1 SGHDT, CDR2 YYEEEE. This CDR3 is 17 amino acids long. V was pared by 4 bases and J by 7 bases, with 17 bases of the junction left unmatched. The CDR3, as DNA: TGTGCCAGCAGCCCATGGACAGGTATGAGGATGATACAGCCCCAGCATTTT. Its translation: CASSPWTGMRMIQPQHF. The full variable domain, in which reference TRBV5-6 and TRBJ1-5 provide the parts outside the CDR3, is DAGVTQSPTHLIKTRGQQVTLRCSPKSGHDTVSWYQQALGQGPQFIFQYYEEEERQRGNFPDRFSGHQFPNYSSELNVNALLLGDSALYLCASSPWTGMRMIQPQHFGDGTRLSIL.

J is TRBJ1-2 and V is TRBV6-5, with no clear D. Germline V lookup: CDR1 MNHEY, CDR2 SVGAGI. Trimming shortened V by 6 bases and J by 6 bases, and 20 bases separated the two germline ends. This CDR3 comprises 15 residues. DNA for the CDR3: TGTGCCAGCAGCACCCCCCGGAGAGGTCTGGATGGCTACACCTTC. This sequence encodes CASSTPRRGLDGYTF.

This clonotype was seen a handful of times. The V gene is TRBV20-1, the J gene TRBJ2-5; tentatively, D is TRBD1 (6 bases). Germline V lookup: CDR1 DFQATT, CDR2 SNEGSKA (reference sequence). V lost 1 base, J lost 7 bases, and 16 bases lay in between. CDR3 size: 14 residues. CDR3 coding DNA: TGCAGTGCTAGAGTGAGGGGACACTTTTTGACCCAGTACTTC. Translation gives CSARVRGHFLTQYF.

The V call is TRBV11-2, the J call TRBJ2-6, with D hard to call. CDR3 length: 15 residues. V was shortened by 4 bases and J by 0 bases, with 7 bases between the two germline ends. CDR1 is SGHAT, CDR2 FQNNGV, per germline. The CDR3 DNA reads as TGTGCCAGCAGCTCGCAGCGCTCTGGGGCCAACGTCCTGACTTTC. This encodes CASSSQRSGANVLTF.

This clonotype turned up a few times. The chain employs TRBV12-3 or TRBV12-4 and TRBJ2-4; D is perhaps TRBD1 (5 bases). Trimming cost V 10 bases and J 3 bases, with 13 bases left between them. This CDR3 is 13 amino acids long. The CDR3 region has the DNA TGTGCCACTCGTATGACAGTCAAAAACATTCAGTACTTC. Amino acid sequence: CATRMTVKNIQYF.

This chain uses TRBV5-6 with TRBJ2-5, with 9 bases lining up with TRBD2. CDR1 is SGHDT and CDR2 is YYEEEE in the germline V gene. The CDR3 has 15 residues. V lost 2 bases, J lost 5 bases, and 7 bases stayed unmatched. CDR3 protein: CASSFARGGQETQYF. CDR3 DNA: TGTGCCAGCAGCTTTGCGCGGGGGGGACAGGAGACCCAGTACTTC.

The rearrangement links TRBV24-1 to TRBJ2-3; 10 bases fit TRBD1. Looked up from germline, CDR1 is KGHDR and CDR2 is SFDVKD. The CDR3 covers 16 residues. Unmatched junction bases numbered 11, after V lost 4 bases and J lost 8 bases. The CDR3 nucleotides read TGTGCCACCAGTGACCCCCGGGACAGGGGATCAGGTACGCAGTATTTT. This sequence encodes CATSDPRDRGSGTQYF.

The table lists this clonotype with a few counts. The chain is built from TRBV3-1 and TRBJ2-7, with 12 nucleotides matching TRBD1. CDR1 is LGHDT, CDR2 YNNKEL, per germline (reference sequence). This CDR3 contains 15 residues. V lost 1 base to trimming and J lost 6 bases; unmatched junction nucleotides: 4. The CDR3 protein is CASSQAGTGGVEQYF. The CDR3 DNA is TGTGCCAGCAGCCAAGCCGGGACAGGGGGCGTCGAGCAGTACTTC.

DNA of the CDR3: TGCAGTTCCCGATGGAATAATGGCTACACCTTC. It specifies CSSRWNNGYTF. V is TRBV20-1 and J is TRBJ1-2; no firm D call. This CDR3 has 11 residues. The ends were cut back, 8 bases at V and 6 bases at J, with 13 bases in the middle. Germline V gives CDR1 DFQATT, CDR2 SNEGSKA (reference sequence).